These 21 T cell receptor beta chains share one sample of origin, sequenced in a study of response to subunit inactivated influenza vaccine. Via MiXCR, TCRdb re-called the RT-PCR reads, giving one row per CDR3 protein. This sample has 500,000 to 550,000 distinct CDR3 sequences, with under 25% found just once. This same sample was also part of a study on T cells expressing NK-cell markers. That publication notes: 5'RACE template switching with UMIs produced the TCR beta cDNA.

The source was CD4+ T cells sorted from PBMCs, collected 11 to 12 days after vaccination. Receptors originate from a man aged 50 to 59 who received an inactivated influenza vaccine.

V gene TRBV29-1 combines with J gene TRBJ2-7, with 8 bases aligning to TRBD2. J was trimmed by 2 bases and V by 7 bases; bases with no gene match: 4. There are 12 residues in the CDR3. Germline V gene sequence: CDR1 SQVTM, CDR2 ANQGSEA. CDR3 sequence reads: CSALSGTYEQYF. CDR3 bases: TGCAGCGCCCTTAGCGGGACCTACGAGCAGTACTTC.

The chain joins TRBV4-3 to TRBJ2-5; 8 bases are shared with TRBD1. CDR3 size: 17 residues. V trimming: 0 bases; J trimming: 5 bases; junction bases outside the gene matches: 11. Per germline, CDR1 LGHNA and CDR2 YSLEER. Written as DNA, the CDR3 is TGCGCCAGCAGCCAAGATCAGGGGGCGGTTGGGTCGGAGACCCAGTACTTC. Its translation is CASSQDQGAVGSETQYF.

The gene calls are TRBV5-6 and TRBJ2-1, with 9 positions matching TRBD1. From germline, CDR1 is SGHDT and CDR2 YYEEEE. CDR3 length: 18 amino acids. The V gene end was trimmed by 4 bases and the J gene end by 7 bases; junction bases not matched to a gene: 18. The CDR3, as DNA: TGTGCCAGCAGCCTTATTATGGGAGGGGACAGGGCGCGGAATGAGCAGTTCTTC. Amino acid sequence: CASSLIMGGDRARNEQFF. Together with reference TRBV5-6 and TRBJ2-1, the CDR3 gives the full variable domain: DAGVTQSPTHLIKTRGQQVTLRCSPKSGHDTVSWYQQALGQGPQFIFQYYEEEERQRGNFPDRFSGHQFPNYSSELNVNALLLGDSALYLCASSLIMGGDRARNEQFFGPGTRLTVL.

The chain employs TRBV10-3 and TRBJ1-5; D might be TRBD1 (5 bases). V dropped 3 bases and J dropped 5 bases, with 14 bases sitting between them. CDR1 and CDR2 (germline): ENHRY, SYGVKD. This CDR3 is 15 amino acids long. The CDR3 is CAISEGAATDQPQHF. For the CDR3, the DNA is TGTGCCATCAGTGAAGGGGCAGCGACAGATCAGCCCCAGCATTTT.

This clonotype appeared a few times. V is TRBV7-9 and J is TRBJ2-3; 7 positions agree with TRBD2. This CDR3 comprises 15 residues. Germline CDR1 and CDR2: SEHNR and FQNEAQ (reference sequence). The ends lost 5 bases at V and 4 bases at J; junction bases unmatched: 9. CDR3 region: CASSQAAGVSDTQYF. DNA for the CDR3: TGTGCCAGCAGCCAGGCGGCGGGAGTCTCAGATACGCAGTATTTT.

The J gene is TRBJ1-1, the V gene TRBV15; D uncertain. CDR1 LNHNV and CDR2 YYDKDF come from the germline V gene (reference sequence). V lost 5 bases and J lost 6, with 13 bases in between. This CDR3 contains 13 residues. The CDR3 protein is CATSGLRGSEAFF. In DNA form, the CDR3 reads TGTGCCACCAGCGGCTTACGGGGATCTGAAGCTTTCTTT.

This clonotype showed up just a few times. The rearrangement uses TRBV10-3 and TRBJ2-3, with 7 bases identical to TRBD1. CDR3 length: 13 amino acids. The germline V gene encodes CDR1 ENHRY and CDR2 SYGVKD. The ends lost 4 bases at V and 5 bases at J; junction bases unmatched: 3. CDR3 loop: CAISGPGGDTQYF. For the CDR3, the DNA is TGTGCCATCAGTGGCCCAGGGGGAGATACGCAGTATTTT.

The genes are TRBV5-6 and TRBJ2-7; 7 bases line up with TRBD2. CDR3 length: 14 amino acids. J gave up 2 bases and V 7 bases, and 9 bases lay outside the gene matches. Germline-derived CDR1 and CDR2 are SGHDT and YYEEEE. The CDR3 DNA sequence: TGTGCCAGCCGTTTTCGGGCGGGAGCCTACGAGCAGTACTTC. This translates into CASRFRAGAYEQYF.

This clonotype was recorded a few times. The J gene is TRBJ2-7, the V gene TRBV2; D gene uncertain. The germline V gene has CDR1 SNHLY and CDR2 FYNNEI. The length of the CDR3 is 14 residues. V was clipped by 7 bases and J by 0 bases, with 13 bases between them. CDR3 sequence: CASKLILSSYEQYF. In nucleotides, the CDR3 is TGTGCCAGCAAGCTGATCCTCAGCTCCTACGAGCAGTACTTC.

The chain employs TRBV5-1 and TRBJ2-1, with TRBD2 identical over 9 bases. V lost 1 base and J lost 4; bases outside the gene matches: 9. The CDR3 contains 17 residues. Germline V lookup: CDR1 SGHRS, CDR2 YFSETQ. The CDR3 DNA follows: TGCGCCAGCAGCTTGAGGTCTCGGACTAGCGTGTACAATGAGCAGTTCTTC. It yields the protein CASSLRSRTSVYNEQFF.

This clonotype was recorded at least ten times. The chain has TRBV6-2 or TRBV6-3 and TRBJ2-1; 10 nucleotides line up with TRBD2. The CDR3 spans 15 residues. Trimming at V came to 6 bases and at J to 6 bases, leaving 8 bases not matched to a gene. Germline lookup yields CDR1 MNHEY and CDR2 SVGEGT. In DNA form, the CDR3 reads TGTGCCAGCAGCGATGATAGCGGGAGGCTCAATGAGCAGTTCTTC. Amino acids: CASSDDSGRLNEQFF.

This clonotype appeared a few times. DNA of the CDR3: TGTGCCAGCAGCCAGTTTTCAGGGTCAGATACGCAGTATTTT. Its protein product is CASSQFSGSDTQYF. This chain uses TRBV14 with TRBJ2-3, with a tentative D call TRBD1 (5 bases). Trimming left V 3 bases short and J 4 bases short, with 11 bases between. This CDR3 region has 14 residues. CDR1 is SGHDN, CDR2 FVKESK, per germline.

This clonotype was seen a handful of times. The CDR3 protein is CSASEGAMNTEAFF. DNA for the CDR3: TGCAGTGCTAGTGAGGGGGCAATGAACACTGAAGCTTTCTTT. J is TRBJ1-1 and V is TRBV20-1, with TRBD1 matching over 7 bases. The V gene's germline CDR1 is DFQATT and CDR2 SNEGSKA (reference sequence). With V trimmed by 3 bases and J by 0 bases, 4 bases remained unmatched. This CDR3 has 14 residues.

V is TRBV18 and J is TRBJ2-2; D is unclear. Germline CDR1 and CDR2: KGHSH and LQKENI. This CDR3 contains 13 residues. Deletions cut 4 bases from V and 6 bases from J, with 9 bases between. The CDR3, as DNA: TGTGCCAGCTCACGGATATTAGCCGGGGAGCTGTTTTTT. This codes for CASSRILAGELFF.

V is TRBV3-1 and J is TRBJ1-2; D uncertain. V gave up 3 bases and J gave up 4 bases, with 15 bases separating them. CDR3 length: 15 amino acids. Germline V gives CDR1 LGHDT, CDR2 YNNKEL (reference sequence). The CDR3 DNA reads as TGTGCCAGCAGCCAGGACGCGAGACGTGGCTATGGCTACACCTTC. Its translation is CASSQDARRGYGYTF.

The chain links TRBV5-1 to TRBJ1-2; 7 bases fit TRBD1. This CDR3 region has 14 residues. Germline CDR1 reads SGHRS; CDR2 reads YFSETQ. V trimming: 4 bases; J trimming: 4 bases; junction bases outside the gene matches: 7. This CDR3 reads CASSTVDRAYGYTF. The CDR3 coding sequence is TGCGCCAGCAGCACCGTTGACAGGGCCTATGGCTACACCTTC.

The chain recombines TRBV10-3 with TRBJ2-1; the D gene could be TRBD1 or TRBD2 (5 bases each). In germline, CDR1 is ENHRY, CDR2 SYGVKD. This CDR3 has 13 residues. V lost 5 bases to trimming and J lost 3 bases, with 8 bases between them. CDR3 nucleotide sequence: TGTGCCATCAGTAGGGACGGCTACAATGAGCAGTTCTTC. Protein product: CAISRDGYNEQFF.

The V gene is TRBV20-1, the J gene TRBJ2-5, with D possibly called TRBD1 or TRBD2 (6 bases each). This CDR3 spans 14 amino acids. Trimming stripped 3 bases from V and 4 bases from J, with 15 bases between. Germline CDR1 reads DFQATT; CDR2 reads SNEGSKA (reference sequence). The CDR3 loop is CSAREGHLPETQYF. CDR3 DNA: TGCAGTGCTAGGGAGGGACACCTGCCAGAGACCCAGTACTTC.

This clonotype came up a few times. The rearrangement links TRBV2 to TRBJ1-1; D possibly corresponds to TRBD1 (5 bases). V was shortened by 0 bases and J by 4 bases, with 9 bases between the two germline ends. Per the germline V gene, CDR1 is SNHLY and CDR2 is FYNNEI. The CDR3 spans 14 residues. For the CDR3, the DNA is TGTGCCAGCAGTGAAGCAAAGGGGCTCACTGAAGCTTTCTTT. Translation: CASSEAKGLTEAFF.

This clonotype was picked up a small number of times. This chain uses TRBV10-3 with TRBJ2-7; D unresolved. Germline CDR1 is ENHRY and CDR2 is SYGVKD. The CDR3 is made up of 12 amino acids. Trimming removed 4 bases from V and 4 bases from J, with 8 bases in between. CDR3 sequence (DNA): TGTGCCATCAGTGGCAACGGTTACGAGCAGTACTTC. The encoded protein is CAISGNGYEQYF.

This clonotype appeared a few times. The chain combines TRBV7-2 with TRBJ1-6, with 8 bases matching TRBD1. The V and J ends lost 5 bases and 9 bases, in that order; junction bases with no gene match: 9. The CDR3 is made up of 15 amino acids. Germline-derived CDR1 and CDR2 are SGHTA and FQGNSA. The CDR3 coding sequence is TGTGCCAGCAGCCTACCCGACAGGGGTATTTCACCCCTCCACTTT. Translating it yields CASSLPDRGISPLHF. The variable domain in full, completed from reference TRBV7-2 and TRBJ1-6, reads GAGVSQSPSNKVTEKGKDVELRCDPISGHTALYWYRQSLGQGLEFLIYFQGNSAPDKSGLPSDRFSAERTGGSVSTLTIQRTQQEDSAVYLCASSLPDRGISPLHFGNGTRLTVT.